Below, one T cell receptor beta chain is given with its context. The antigen remains undetermined. The data are from a study of beta chain features in type 1 diabetes. Expressed TCRB transcripts were sequenced after all isolated RNA was converted to cDNA. Here immunoSEQ multiplex PCR was the method, and the copy in TCRdb shows in-frame clones only, minus some. The sample holds over 150,000 clones, approximately 7.8% seen once. Study conclusions and caveats: PCR might show a preference for shorter templates, equally across patients and controls. Type 1 diabetes patients showed fewer insertions and more deletions at VDJ junctions. Across all four CD4+ subsets, people with type 1 diabetes showed modestly shorter TCRB CDR3s.

The V and J ends lost 6 bases and 4 bases, in that order; junction bases with no gene match: 3. CDR1 is MDHEN, CDR2 SYDVKM, per germline. The CDR3 consists of 14 residues. The sequence was obtained from a middle-aged woman with type 1 diabetes. The sequenced sample consisted of central memory CD4+ T cells from blood. The V gene is TRBV28, the J gene TRBJ1-1; TRBD1 matches 12 bases. CDR3 sequence: CASSGTGGSTEAFF. CDR3 nucleotides: TGTGCCAGCAGCGGGACAGGGGGCAGCACTGAAGCTTTCTTT.